The text below deals with one TCR beta chain. This clonotype appeared a few times. What antigen it recognizes has not been identified. No base quality values were provided; no much bigger clone lies one nucleotide off. This specimen's treatment or condition label, interpreted: allogeneic hematopoietic cell transplantation with graft depleted of TCRalphabeta T cells and CD19 B cells. Transplant recipients were children who received TCRalphabeta/CD19-depleted allogeneic hematopoietic cell grafts. The data were obtained in a study of T-cell reconstitution after alpha-beta-depleted transplantation in children (TCRdb year 2016). Regarding the study in general: The study quantitatively tracked T-cell immune reconstitution after TCRalphabeta/CD19-depleted allogeneic hematopoietic cell transplantation in children using TCR repertoire profiling. The paper as a whole reports these results and caveats: Over the following months the frequencies of hyperexpanded clones went down, and after one year T-cell counts and TCRbeta diversity were mostly credited to newly produced T cells. Apparently early alphabetaT-cell count recovery about two months after transplant reportedly relied on only several hundred rapidly expanded clones derived from non-depleted graft cells. In some patients, high TCRbeta diversity at day 60 was attributed to recipient T cells and intrathymic progenitors that had survived conditioning.

Library preparation employed PCR. The sequencer was an Illumina HiSeq 2500. To normalize quantification of the TCRbeta repertoire, the TCR libraries were built with molecular barcoding that relied on unique molecular identifiers. Using fastp at Q25 and MiXCR, TCRdb reprocessed the public reads and kept productive beta chains. Entries are consolidated by CDR3 protein sequence, retaining the most common genes and DNA. In all, the sample holds hundreds of thousands of distinct CDR3 sequences, and roughly 13% of those were seen once. The top ten clonotypes cover around 2.2% of the sample. Here V drops 7 bases and J drops 3 bases, and the junction holds 9 bases not matched to any gene. The germline V gene (reference sequence) gives CDR1 as LGHDT and CDR2 as YNNKEL. From cysteine to phenylalanine, the CDR3 is 14 amino acids long. The CDR3 DNA has 42 bases and is translated from base 1.

The specimen comprised PBMCs, mostly from graft donor cells, sampled 360 days after TCRalphabeta/CD19-depleted stem cell transplant. This sequence was found in a male patient between 10 and 17 years old who had a stem cell transplant for acute myeloid leukemia, so the T cells may come from the graft donor. The chain is encoded by TRBV3-1 joined to TRBJ2-7, with 7 middle bases fitting TRBD2. The sequence in DNA is TGTGCCAGCACGCCTTCTAGCGGATACTACGAGCAGTACTTC. Its product reads: CASTPSSGYYEQYF.